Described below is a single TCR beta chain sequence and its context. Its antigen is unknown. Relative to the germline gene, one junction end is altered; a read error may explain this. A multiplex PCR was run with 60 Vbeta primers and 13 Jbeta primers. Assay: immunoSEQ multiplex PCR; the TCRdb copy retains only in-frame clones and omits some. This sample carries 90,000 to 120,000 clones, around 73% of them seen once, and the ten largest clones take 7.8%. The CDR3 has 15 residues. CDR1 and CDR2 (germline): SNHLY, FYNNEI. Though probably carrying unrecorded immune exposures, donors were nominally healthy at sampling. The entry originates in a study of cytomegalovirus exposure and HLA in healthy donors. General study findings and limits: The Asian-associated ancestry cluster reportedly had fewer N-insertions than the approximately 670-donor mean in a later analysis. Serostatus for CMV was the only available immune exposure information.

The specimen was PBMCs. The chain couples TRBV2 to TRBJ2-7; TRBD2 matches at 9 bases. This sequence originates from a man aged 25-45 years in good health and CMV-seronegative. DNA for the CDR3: TGTGCCAGCAGTGACGGTAGCGGGGGTCCCTACGAGCGGTACTTC. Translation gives CASSDGSGGPYERYF.